This TCR beta chain originates from a study of T cell responses to AZD1222 COVID-19 vaccine. General observations from the study: Of the AZD1222 recipients, only five to seven were seropositive at baseline.

Data came from immunoSEQ multiplex PCR; TCRdb stores just in-frame clones and leaves some out. This sample yields 79,000 or so clones, of which over 65% are seen a single time; approximately 25% belongs to the top ten. Concerning this clone: As yet, its antigen is unknown.

Germline lookup yields CDR1 LNHDA and CDR2 SQIVND (reference sequence). The CDR3 spans 14 residues. V lost 7 bases and J lost 7, with 17 bases in between. The chain couples TRBV19 to TRBJ1-5; TRBD1 might be the D (5 bases). The sample was peripheral blood, taken 28 days after the second dose of the MenACWY control vaccine. This TCR was sampled from an adult who received the MenACWY meningococcal vaccine as a control. CDR3 sequence (DNA): TGTGCCAGTATGGGGTGGGGCGCAGGGCAGCCCCAGCATTTT. Translated, it gives CASMGWGAGQPQHF.